Listed here are 20 T cell receptor beta chains from one sample, sequenced in a study of T cell repertoires in cytomegalovirus infection. From the reads, TCRdb called clonotypes with MiXCR, one entry per CDR3 protein. Seen here are 450,000 to 550,000 distinct CDR3 sequences, about 42% observed once, and the top ten hold around 45%. For these receptors, no antigen is known. Here the sequenced sample was cultured PBMCs, taken from culture after CMV antigen stimulation. These receptor sequences come from a human donor in good health (CMV status not recorded). Some clones in this sample may be carry-over from other donors' samples.

The J gene is TRBJ1-2, the V gene TRBV27, with 8 bases fitting TRBD1. The CDR3 has 12 residues. The V segment lost 5 bases and the J segment 7 bases; nucleotides outside the gene matches: 3. CDR1 is MNHEY, CDR2 SMNVEV, per germline (reference sequence). The CDR3 DNA sequence: TGTGCCAGCAGTACAACAGGGGGTGGCTACACCTTC. Protein: CASSTTGGGYTF.

V is TRBV5-4 and J is TRBJ2-3; 8 bases are a match to TRBD2. CDR1 and CDR2 from the germline V gene are SGHNT and YYREEE (reference sequence). V shed 7 bases, J shed 5 bases, and the junction held 12 bases outside the gene matches. The CDR3 totals 15 residues. CDR3 sequence reads: CASGSWRGDEDTQYF. The CDR3 DNA sequence: TGTGCCAGCGGGAGTTGGCGGGGGGACGAAGATACGCAGTATTTT.

The table lists this clonotype with a few counts. The V gene is TRBV7-2, the J gene TRBJ2-3; possibly TRBD1 or TRBD2 for D (5 bases each). Per the germline V gene, CDR1 is SGHTA and CDR2 is FQGNSA. Trimming took 5 bases from V and 1 from J, leaving 13 bases between them. The length of the CDR3 is 15 residues. This CDR3 reads CASSAEGWRTDTQYF. Written as DNA, the CDR3 is TGTGCCAGCAGCGCCGAGGGGTGGCGCACAGATACGCAGTATTTT.

Only a few counts were recorded for this clonotype. The V call is TRBV7-8, the J call TRBJ2-1, with 12 bases aligning to TRBD2. The CDR3 extends over 19 amino acids. Germline CDR1 and CDR2: SGHVS and FQNEAQ. V was pared by 5 bases and J by 1 base, with 12 bases of the junction left unmatched. The chain's CDR3 is CASSPLRTSGTISYNEQFF. Here the CDR3 DNA reads TGTGCCAGCAGCCCCCTCCGGACTAGCGGGACGATTTCCTACAATGAGCAGTTCTTC.

The rearrangement uses TRBV4-1 and TRBJ1-1; D ambiguous. With 4 bases removed from V and 7 bases from J, the gap between germline ends came to 13 bases. The CDR3 is 13 residues long. In germline, CDR1 is MGHRA, CDR2 YSYEKL. The CDR3, as DNA: TGCGCCAGCAGCCTCGTCACTACGGGTGAAGCTTTCTTT. Translated, it gives CASSLVTTGEAFF.

This clonotype was seen ten or more times. DNA for the CDR3: TGTGCCAGCAGTAAAGACAGGGGCTACGAGCAGTACTTC. This sequence encodes CASSKDRGYEQYF. The rearrangement links TRBV7-9 to TRBJ2-7; 8 nucleotides agree with TRBD1. CDR3 length equals 13 residues. V lost 6 bases, J lost 3 bases, and 4 bases stayed unmatched. The germline V gene has CDR1 SEHNR and CDR2 FQNEAQ (reference sequence).

The CDR3 reads CASRVSGRASETQYF. Here the CDR3 DNA reads TGTGCCAGTAGGGTTAGCGGGAGAGCGTCAGAGACCCAGTACTTC. The chain has TRBV19 and TRBJ2-5, with 9 bases fitting TRBD2. The CDR3 loop spans 15 amino acids. The V gene's germline CDR1 is LNHDA and CDR2 SQIVND (reference sequence). J lost 4 bases, V lost 6 bases, and 9 bases had no gene match.

J is TRBJ2-3 and V is TRBV7-3; D is unresolved. The CDR3 is made up of 13 amino acids. Trimming left V 0 bases short and J 10 bases short, with 11 bases between. CDR1 and CDR2 (germline): SGHTA, FQGTGA. The CDR3 is CASSLTGNAPQYF. The CDR3 bases are TGTGCCAGCAGCTTAACGGGGAACGCTCCGCAGTATTTT.

This clonotype was detected ten times or more. This chain connects TRBV7-6 to TRBJ2-1, with 7 bases fitting TRBD1. Germline CDR1 reads SGHVS; CDR2 reads FNYEAQ. The V gene end was trimmed by 5 bases and the J gene end by 9 bases; junction bases not matched to a gene: 10. This CDR3 spans 14 amino acids. The CDR3 sequence: CASSPLTGNGEQFF. In DNA, the CDR3 is TGTGCCAGCAGCCCCCTGACAGGGAACGGTGAGCAGTTCTTC.

The chain carries TRBV7-3 and TRBJ2-1; TRBD1 matches 8 bases. J was trimmed by 10 bases and V by 5 bases; bases with no gene match: 10. Germline values: CDR1 SGHTA, CDR2 FQGTGA. The CDR3 covers 14 residues. CDR3 DNA sequence: TGTGCCAGCAGCCCAGGGGGCGGTCGCCGGGAGCAGTTCTTC. This translates into CASSPGGGRREQFF.

The chain uses TRBV29-1 and TRBJ2-1; D is unclear. Germline CDR1 and CDR2: SQVTM and ANQGSEA. There are 12 residues in the CDR3. V lost 4 bases, J lost 4 bases, and 8 bases lay in between. This CDR3 reads CSVVVRYNEQFF. In DNA, the CDR3 is TGCAGCGTTGTAGTCAGATACAATGAGCAGTTCTTC.

The DNA of the CDR3 is TGCAGCTTCTCCCGGGGGGTTGGGGAGACCCAGTACTTC. It translates to CSFSRGVGETQYF. The rearrangement joins TRBV20-1 to TRBJ2-5; 7 bases align to TRBD2. Germline lookup yields CDR1 DFQATT and CDR2 SNEGSKA (reference sequence). The CDR3 runs 13 residues.

The chain recombines TRBV12-3 or TRBV12-4 with TRBJ1-3, with unresolved D. The CDR3 is 16 residues long. Trimming cost V 7 bases and J 0 bases, with 16 bases left between them. The CDR3 reads CASTVLRTSSGNTIYF. Written as DNA, the CDR3 is TGTGCCAGCACCGTTCTTCGGACCTCCTCTGGAAACACCATATATTTT.

The chain has TRBV18 and TRBJ1-5; D is unclear. The CDR3 runs to 15 residues. Germline V gene sequence: CDR1 KGHSH, CDR2 LQKENI. V was cut by 1 base and J by 4 bases, with 11 bases left in between. CDR3 protein: CASSPLAGGNQPQHF. CDR3 nucleotide sequence: TGTGCCAGCTCACCACTAGCAGGTGGGAATCAGCCCCAGCATTTT.

This clonotype came up a few times. This chain joins TRBV27 and TRBJ2-5; no reliable D call. Germline assignment: CDR1 MNHEY and CDR2 SMNVEV (reference sequence). V lost 0 bases to trimming and J lost 5 bases, with 7 bases between them. The CDR3 spans 13 residues. CDR3 sequence: CASSLSKRETQYF. The CDR3 DNA reads as TGTGCCAGCAGTTTATCGAAACGGGAGACCCAGTACTTC.

This chain joins TRBV11-1 and TRBJ1-5; D gene unclear. The V gene lost 0 bases and the J gene lost 6 bases, with 6 bases spanning the gap. Germline lookup yields CDR1 SGHAT and CDR2 FQDESV (reference sequence). The CDR3 is 13 residues long. CDR3 in DNA: TGTGCCAGCAGCTTAGCGGCGCTTCAGCCCCAGCATTTT. Translated: CASSLAALQPQHF.

This chain connects TRBV2 to TRBJ1-2; the D gene is possibly TRBD1 (6 bases). Trimming removed 7 bases at V and 4 bases at J, with 16 bases between. Germline V gene data show CDR1 as SNHLY and CDR2 as FYNNEI. The CDR3 runs 14 residues. The CDR3 DNA sequence: TGTGCCAGCAAGGTGGTACAGGGCGGCTATGGCTACACCTTC. Residues: CASKVVQGGYGYTF.

This clonotype has a handful of counts. The genes are TRBV11-2 and TRBJ2-2; TRBD2 matches 7 bases. Germline V CDR1 and CDR2: SGHAT, FQNNGV. The CDR3 loop spans 15 amino acids. The V gene end was trimmed by 4 bases and the J gene end by 6 bases; junction bases not matched to a gene: 8. The CDR3 DNA reads TGTGCCAGCAGCTCGATAGCGGGCCCGCCCGGGGAGCTGTTTTTT. Protein product: CASSSIAGPPGELFF. Variable domain in full (rest from reference TRBV11-2 and TRBJ2-2): EAGVAQSPRYKIIEKRQSVAFWCNPISGHATLYWYQQILGQGPKLLIQFQNNGVVDDSQLPKDRFSAERLKGVDSTLKIQPAKLEDSAVYLCASSSIAGPPGELFFGEGSRLTVL.

The chain recombines TRBV4-1 with TRBJ2-7; tentative D call: TRBD1 (7 bases). This CDR3 is built from 16 residues. V shed 3 bases and J shed 4 bases, with 19 bases lying between them. Germline assignment: CDR1 MGHRA and CDR2 YSYEKL. The CDR3 region is CASSHRSKQGRYEQYF. The CDR3 DNA follows: TGCGCCAGCAGCCACCGATCGAAACAGGGGAGGTACGAGCAGTACTTC.

V and J are TRBV12-3 or TRBV12-4 and TRBJ2-2, with D uncertain. The CDR3 loop spans 15 amino acids. V lost 6 bases, J lost 4 bases, and 15 bases lay in between. The CDR3 reads CASSLGSTSTGELFF. The CDR3 bases are TGTGCCAGCAGCCTGGGCTCCACCTCCACCGGGGAGCTGTTTTTT.